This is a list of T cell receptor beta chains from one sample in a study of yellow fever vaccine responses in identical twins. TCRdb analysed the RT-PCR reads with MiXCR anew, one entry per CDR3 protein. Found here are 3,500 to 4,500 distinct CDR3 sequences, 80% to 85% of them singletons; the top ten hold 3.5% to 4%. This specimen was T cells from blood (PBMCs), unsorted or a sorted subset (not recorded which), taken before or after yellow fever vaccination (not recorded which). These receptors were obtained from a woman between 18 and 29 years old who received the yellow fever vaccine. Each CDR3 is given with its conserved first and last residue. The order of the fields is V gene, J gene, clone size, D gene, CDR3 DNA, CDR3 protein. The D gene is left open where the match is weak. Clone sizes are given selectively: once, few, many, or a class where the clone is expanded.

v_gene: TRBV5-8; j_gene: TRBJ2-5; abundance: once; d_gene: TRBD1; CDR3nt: TGTGCCAGCAGCCATACGACAGGGCTAAGAGAGACCCAGTACTTC; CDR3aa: CASSHTTGLRETQYF
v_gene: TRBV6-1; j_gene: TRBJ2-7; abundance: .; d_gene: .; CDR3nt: TGTGCCAGCAGTGATCCGGGACGCAGCTCCTACGAGCAGTACTTC; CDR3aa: CASSDPGRSSYEQYF
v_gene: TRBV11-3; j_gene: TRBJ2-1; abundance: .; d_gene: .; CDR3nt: TGTGCCAGCAGCCCGAGACAGTCCTACAATGAGCAGTTCTTC; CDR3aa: CASSPRQSYNEQFF
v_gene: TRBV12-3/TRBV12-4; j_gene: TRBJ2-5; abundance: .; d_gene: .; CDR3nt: TGTGCCAGCAGTGGGACTTCTGAGACCCAGTACTTC; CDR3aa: CASSGTSETQYF
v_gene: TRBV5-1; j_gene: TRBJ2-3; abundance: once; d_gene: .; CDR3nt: TGCGCCAGCAGGACAGGTTCAGATACGCAGTATTTT; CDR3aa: CASRTGSDTQYF
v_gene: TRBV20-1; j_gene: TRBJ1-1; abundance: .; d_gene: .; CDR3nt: TGCAGTGCCCAAACCGTAGCCACCACTGAAGCTTTCTTT; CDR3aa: CSAQTVATTEAFF
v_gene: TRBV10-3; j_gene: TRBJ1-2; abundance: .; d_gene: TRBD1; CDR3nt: TGTGCCATCAGTGAGCCTCTGGTTGGCAGGGGGCTTCACTATGGCTACACCTTC; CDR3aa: CAISEPLVGRGLHYGYTF
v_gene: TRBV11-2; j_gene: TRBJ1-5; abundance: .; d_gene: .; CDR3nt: TGTGCCAGCAGCTTCAATGGAGATCAGCCCCAGCATTTT; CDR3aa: CASSFNGDQPQHF
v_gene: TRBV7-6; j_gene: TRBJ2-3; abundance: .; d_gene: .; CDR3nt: TGTGCCAGCAGCTTTGGTTCCGCAGATACGCAGTATTTT; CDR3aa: CASSFGSADTQYF
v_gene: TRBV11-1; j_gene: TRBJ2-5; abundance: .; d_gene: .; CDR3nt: TGTGCCAGCAGCTACACCGGGACCCGAGTTCCCCAGTACTTC; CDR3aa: CASSYTGTRVPQYF
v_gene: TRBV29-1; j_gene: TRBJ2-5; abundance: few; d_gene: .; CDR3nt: TGCAGCGTTAAGACATCGGAAGAGACCCAGTACTTC; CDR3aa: CSVKTSEETQYF